The 15 T cell receptor beta chains presented below share a single source sample, sequenced in a study of CD8 T cells in Susac syndrome. Reverse transcription used 0.5 to 1 ug RNA and random hexamers. One entry per CDR3 protein, called by TCRdb with MiXCR from the immunoSEQ multiplex PCR reads. The table lists 110,000 or so distinct CDR3 sequences, 85% to 95% of them singletons. The specimen sequenced was CD4+ T cells from PBMCs. These receptors came from a human donor with multiple sclerosis.

The rearrangement links TRBV5-1 to TRBJ2-1; D is unclear. CDR1 is SGHRS, CDR2 YFSETQ, per germline. CDR3 length: 13 amino acids. V lost 5 bases to trimming and J lost 5 bases, with 11 bases between them. The CDR3: CASSGINDNEQFF. The CDR3 nucleotides are TGCGCCAGCAGTGGAATAAATGACAATGAGCAGTTCTTC. Based on the CDR3 plus reference TRBV5-1 and TRBJ2-1, the full variable domain is KAGVTQTPRYLIKTRGQQVTLSCSPISGHRSVSWYQQTPGQGLQFLFEYFSETQRNKGNFPGRFSGRQFSNSRSEMNVSTLELGDSALYLCASSGINDNEQFFGPGTRLTVL.

The rearrangement uses TRBV3-1 and TRBJ1-2, with D hard to call. Looked up from germline, CDR1 is LGHDT and CDR2 is YNNKEL (reference sequence). CDR3 length: 12 amino acids. V was pared by 2 bases and J by 2 bases, with 3 bases between. This CDR3 is CASSQNNYGYTF. The CDR3 DNA reads TGTGCCAGCAGCCAAAACAACTATGGCTACACCTTC.

The rearrangement links TRBV10-3 to TRBJ2-7; D is perhaps TRBD1 (5 bases). Per the germline V gene, CDR1 is ENHRY and CDR2 is SYGVKD. The V and J ends lost 6 bases and 5 bases respectively, with 11 bases between them. The length of the CDR3 is 12 residues. The chain's CDR3 is CAISGLGDEQYF. CDR3 bases: TGTGCCATCAGCGGGTTAGGGGACGAGCAGTACTTC.

The V and J genes are TRBV27 and TRBJ2-2, with TRBD2 matching 10 bases. The germline V gene has CDR1 MNHEY and CDR2 SMNVEV (reference sequence). CDR3 length: 16 amino acids. Unmatched junction bases numbered 4, after V lost 5 bases and J lost 1 base. The CDR3 here is CASSLSGGLNTGELFF. The CDR3 DNA is TGTGCCAGCAGTCTTAGCGGGGGGTTGAACACCGGGGAGCTGTTTTTT.

The V call is TRBV15, the J call TRBJ1-2; weak D call: TRBD1 (5 bases). Deletions cut 1 base from V and 7 bases from J, with 10 bases between. Germline V gene data show CDR1 as LNHNV and CDR2 as YYDKDF (reference sequence). CDR3 size: 13 residues. The CDR3 sequence: CATSRVSRAGYTF. In DNA form, the CDR3 reads TGTGCCACCAGCAGAGTTTCCAGGGCTGGCTACACCTTC.

This chain joins TRBV7-2 and TRBJ2-5; no firm D call. Germline V gene lookup returns CDR1 SGHTA and CDR2 FQGNSA. The CDR3 is made up of 13 amino acids. Trimming took 4 bases from V and 5 from J, leaving 11 bases between them. The CDR3, as DNA: TGTGCCAGCAGCTATTCTAGGTTCGAGACCCAGTACTTC. It is translated as CASSYSRFETQYF.

The chain uses TRBV4-3 and TRBJ2-2; 8 bases fit TRBD2. The junction had 4 bases not matched to a gene; V was cut back by 6 bases and J by 7 bases. This CDR3 is 13 amino acids long. CDR1 LGHNA and CDR2 YSLEER come from the germline V gene. The CDR3 loop reads CASSSGAVGELFF. The CDR3 DNA is TGCGCCAGCAGTAGCGGGGCCGTCGGGGAGCTGTTTTTT.

The chain recombines TRBV6-6 with TRBJ2-2; either TRBD1 or TRBD2 may fit D (5 bases each). The V gene's germline CDR1 is MNHNY and CDR2 SVGAGI (reference sequence). The CDR3 consists of 16 residues. V gave up 3 bases and J gave up 5 bases, with 16 bases separating them. The CDR3 spells CASSYLSGTPTGELFF. The CDR3 nucleotides read TGTGCCAGCAGTTATTTGTCAGGGACCCCAACCGGGGAGCTGTTTTTT.

The chain uses TRBV30 and TRBJ2-3; a weak D match, TRBD2 (7 bases). V shed 7 bases and J shed 8 bases, with 22 bases lying between them. The CDR3 has 14 residues. Germline values: CDR1 GTSNPN, CDR2 SVGIG (reference sequence). The CDR3, as DNA: TGTGCCTCCCAACGGGGGGCCTTGGACGGTACGCAGTATTTT. Translation gives CASQRGALDGTQYF. The variable domain in full, with the rest retrieved from reference TRBV30 and TRBJ2-3, is SQTIHQWPATLVQPVGSPLSLECTVEGTSNPNLYWYRQAAGRGLQLLFYSVGIGQISSEVPQNLSASRPQDRQFILSSKKLLLSDSGFYLCASQRGALDGTQYFGPGTRLTVL.

The rearrangement links TRBV7-9 to TRBJ2-7; 8 bases map to TRBD1. The trim removed 2 bases at V and 0 bases at J, leaving 3 bases unmatched. Germline V gene sequence: CDR1 SEHNR, CDR2 FQNEAQ (reference sequence). CDR3 size: 15 residues. The CDR3 protein is CASSLRQGSSYEQYF. CDR3 nucleotide sequence: TGTGCCAGCAGCTTAAGACAGGGGAGCTCCTACGAGCAGTACTTC.

CDR3 in amino acids: CASSVDQGGAFF. The CDR3 DNA reads as TGTGCCAGCAGCGTGGATCAGGGTGGTGCTTTCTTT. The rearrangement links TRBV13 to TRBJ1-1; TRBD1 might be the D (5 bases). Looked up from germline, CDR1 is PRHDT and CDR2 is FYEKMQ (reference sequence). This CDR3 has 12 residues. V shed 5 bases and J shed 11 bases, with 15 bases lying between them.

This rearrangement joins TRBV29-1 to TRBJ2-3, with 10 bases fitting TRBD2. V gave up 8 bases and J gave up 4 bases; unmatched junction bases: 12. The germline V gene encodes CDR1 SQVTM and CDR2 ANQGSEA. The CDR3 sequence is 15 residues long. The CDR3 DNA reads TGCAGCACCGGCCTCAAGCGGGGGGGCCCAGATACGCAGTATTTT. It is translated as CSTGLKRGGPDTQYF.

V and J are TRBV3-1 and TRBJ1-5; D not resolved. Trimming removed 1 base from V and 2 bases from J, with 12 bases in between. This CDR3 spans 16 amino acids. The V gene's germline CDR1 is LGHDT and CDR2 YNNKEL (reference sequence). CDR3 in amino acids: CASSQGSGRGNQPQHF. CDR3 coding DNA: TGTGCCAGCAGCCAAGGGTCAGGTAGGGGCAATCAGCCCCAGCATTTT.

The chain couples TRBV7-9 to TRBJ2-5, with D possibly being TRBD2 (6 bases). CDR1 and CDR2 (germline): SEHNR, FQNEAQ (reference sequence). V lost 3 bases to trimming and J lost 0 bases, with 8 bases between them. This CDR3 has 14 residues. CDR3 in amino acids: CASSLGGYQETQYF. CDR3 in DNA: TGTGCCAGCAGCTTGGGGGGTTACCAAGAGACCCAGTACTTC. Complete variable domain (other parts from reference TRBV7-9 and TRBJ2-5): DTGVSQNPRHKITKRGQNVTFRCDPISEHNRLYWYRQTLGQGPEFLTYFQNEAQLEKSRLLSDRFSAERPKGSFSTLEIQRTEQGDSAMYLCASSLGGYQETQYFGPGTRLLVL.

The chain combines TRBV20-1 with TRBJ2-3, with D perhaps given as TRBD1 or TRBD2 (5 bases each). Germline-derived CDR1 and CDR2 are DFQATT and SNEGSKA (reference sequence). V lost 0 bases and J 2 bases, leaving 12 bases between the germline ends. This CDR3 is built from 15 residues. CDR3 protein: CSARDHGAPTDTQYF. The CDR3 DNA is TGCAGTGCTAGAGATCACGGGGCTCCCACAGATACGCAGTATTTT.